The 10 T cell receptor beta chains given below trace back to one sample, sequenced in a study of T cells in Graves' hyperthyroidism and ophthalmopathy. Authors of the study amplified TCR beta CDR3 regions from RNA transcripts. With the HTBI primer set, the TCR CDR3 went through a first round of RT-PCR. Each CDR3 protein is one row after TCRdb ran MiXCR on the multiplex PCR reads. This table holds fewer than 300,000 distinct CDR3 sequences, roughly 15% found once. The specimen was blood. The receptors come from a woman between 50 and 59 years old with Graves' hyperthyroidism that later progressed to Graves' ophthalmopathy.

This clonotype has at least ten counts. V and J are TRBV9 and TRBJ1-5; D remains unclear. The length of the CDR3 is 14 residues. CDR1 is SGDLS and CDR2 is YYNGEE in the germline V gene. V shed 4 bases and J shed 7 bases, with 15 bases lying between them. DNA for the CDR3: TGTGCCAGCAGCTTGACATTGGATGAACAGCCCCAGCATTTT. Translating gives CASSLTLDEQPQHF.

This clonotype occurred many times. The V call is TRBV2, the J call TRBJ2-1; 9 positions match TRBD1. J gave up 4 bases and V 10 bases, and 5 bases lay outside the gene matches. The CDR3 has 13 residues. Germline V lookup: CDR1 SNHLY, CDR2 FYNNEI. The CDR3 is CANDRGTYNEQFF. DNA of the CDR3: TGTGCCAACGACAGGGGGACATACAATGAGCAGTTCTTC. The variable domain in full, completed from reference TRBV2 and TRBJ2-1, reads EPEVTQTPSHQVTQMGQEVILRCVPISNHLYFYWYRQILGQKVEFLVSFYNNEISEKSEIFDDQFSVERPDGSNFTLKIRSTKLEDSAMYFCANDRGTYNEQFFGPGTRLTVL.

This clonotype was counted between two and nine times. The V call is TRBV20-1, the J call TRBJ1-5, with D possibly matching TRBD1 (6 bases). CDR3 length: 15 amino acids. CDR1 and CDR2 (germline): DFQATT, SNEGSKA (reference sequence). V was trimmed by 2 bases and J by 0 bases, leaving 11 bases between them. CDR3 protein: CSARKTGNSNQPQHF. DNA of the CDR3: TGCAGTGCTAGAAAAACAGGGAATAGCAATCAGCCCCAGCATTTT.

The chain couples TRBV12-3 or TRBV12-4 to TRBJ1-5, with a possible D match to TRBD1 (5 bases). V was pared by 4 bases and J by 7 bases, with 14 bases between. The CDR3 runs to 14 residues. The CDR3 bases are TGTGCCAGCAGTTCTCGTTCGGGGCAGCAGCCCCAGCATTTT. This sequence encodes CASSSRSGQQPQHF.

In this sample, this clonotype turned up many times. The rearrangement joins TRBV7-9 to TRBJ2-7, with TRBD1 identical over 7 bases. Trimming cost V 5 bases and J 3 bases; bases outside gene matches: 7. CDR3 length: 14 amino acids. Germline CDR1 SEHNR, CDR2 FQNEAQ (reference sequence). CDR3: CASSLRQGYYEQYF. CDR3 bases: TGTGCCAGCAGCCTACGACAGGGATACTACGAGCAGTACTTC.

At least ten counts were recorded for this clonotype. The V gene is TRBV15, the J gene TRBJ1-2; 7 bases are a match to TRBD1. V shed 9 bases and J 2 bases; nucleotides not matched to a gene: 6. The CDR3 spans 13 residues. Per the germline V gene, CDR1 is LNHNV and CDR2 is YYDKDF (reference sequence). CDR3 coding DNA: TGTGCCACAGCCCGGGACAGAAACTATGGCTACACCTTC. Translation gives CATARDRNYGYTF.

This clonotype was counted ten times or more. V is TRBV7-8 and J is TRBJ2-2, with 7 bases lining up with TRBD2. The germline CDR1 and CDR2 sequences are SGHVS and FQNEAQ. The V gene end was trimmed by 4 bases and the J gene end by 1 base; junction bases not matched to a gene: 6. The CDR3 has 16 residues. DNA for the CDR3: TGTGCCAGCAGCTCCTATAGCGGGCTGAACACCGGGGAGCTGTTTTTT. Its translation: CASSSYSGLNTGELFF.

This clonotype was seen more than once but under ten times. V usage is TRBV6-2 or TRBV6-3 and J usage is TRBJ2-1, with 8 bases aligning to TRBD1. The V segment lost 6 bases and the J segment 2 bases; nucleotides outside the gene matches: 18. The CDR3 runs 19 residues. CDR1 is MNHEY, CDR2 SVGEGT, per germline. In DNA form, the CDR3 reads TGTGCCAGCAGAGACCCGGGACTCCCTTCAGGGGGCACCTACAATGAGCAGTTCTTC. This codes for CASRDPGLPSGGTYNEQFF.

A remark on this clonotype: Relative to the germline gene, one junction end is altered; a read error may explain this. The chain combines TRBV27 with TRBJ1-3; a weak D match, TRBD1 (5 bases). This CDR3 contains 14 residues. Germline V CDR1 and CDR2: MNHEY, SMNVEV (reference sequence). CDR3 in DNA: TGTGCCAGCGGTTTATCGAGGGACCAAAACACCATATATTTT. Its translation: CASGLSRDQNTIYF.

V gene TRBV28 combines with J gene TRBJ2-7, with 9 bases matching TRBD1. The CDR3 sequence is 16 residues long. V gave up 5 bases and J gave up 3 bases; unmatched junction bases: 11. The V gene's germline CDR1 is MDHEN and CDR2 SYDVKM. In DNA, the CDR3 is TGTGCCAGCAGTCCGCGCCCGGGACAGGGAGGCTACGAGCAGTACTTC. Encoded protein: CASSPRPGQGGYEQYF.